Listed below are T cell receptor beta chains from one sample, sequenced in a study of CD8+CD57+ T cells in acquired aplastic anemia. One entry per CDR3 protein, called by TCRdb with MiXCR from the reads. The data contain a few hundred thousand distinct CDR3 sequences, about half of them seen just once; the ten biggest clones take up about 20%. Sequencing was performed on sorted CD4+, CD8+, or CD8+CD57+ T cells (not recorded which) from PBMCs. These receptors were obtained from a human donor with aplastic anemia. Each CDR3 is given with its conserved first and last residue. The order of the fields is clone size, D gene, V gene, J gene, CDR3 protein, CDR3 DNA. D genes are given only for firm matches. Size is stated for part of the rows, as once, few or many counts, or as a class when the clone is expanded.

clone size: .
D gene: .
V gene: TRBV10-2
J gene: TRBJ2-7
CDR3 protein: CASRYGASGEQYF
CDR3 DNA: TGCGCCAGCAGATACGGGGCAAGTGGGGAGCAGTACTTC

clone size: .
D gene: TRBD2
V gene: TRBV5-4
J gene: TRBJ2-1
CDR3 protein: CASSWTSGTTEQFF
CDR3 DNA: TGTGCCAGCAGTTGGACTAGCGGGACTACAGAGCAGTTCTTC

clone size: few
D gene: .
V gene: TRBV12-3/TRBV12-4
J gene: TRBJ2-7
CDR3 protein: CASSLLSAAPSYEQYF
CDR3 DNA: TGTGCCAGCAGTTTATTGTCGGCGGCGCCTTCCTACGAGCAGTACTTC

clone size: .
D gene: .
V gene: TRBV3-1
J gene: TRBJ2-1
CDR3 protein: CASSPRWGTGNEQFF
CDR3 DNA: TGTGCCAGCAGCCCCCGGTGGGGTACTGGGAATGAGCAGTTCTTC

clone size: .
D gene: TRBD1
V gene: TRBV7-9
J gene: TRBJ2-5
CDR3 protein: CASSQRPGTGLGETQYF
CDR3 DNA: TGTGCCAGCAGCCAACGTCCCGGGACAGGGTTAGGGGAGACCCAGTACTTC

clone size: few
D gene: .
V gene: TRBV12-5
J gene: TRBJ2-1
CDR3 protein: CASGLVVRGSSYNEQFF
CDR3 DNA: TGTGCTAGTGGTTTGGTAGTGAGGGGAAGCTCCTACAATGAGCAGTTCTTC

clone size: .
D gene: TRBD1
V gene: TRBV19
J gene: TRBJ2-7
CDR3 protein: CASSQQGAVSYEQYF
CDR3 DNA: TGTGCCAGTAGTCAACAGGGGGCCGTATCCTACGAGCAGTACTTC

clone size: many
D gene: .
V gene: TRBV30
J gene: TRBJ1-6
CDR3 protein: CAWSVKATRYNSPLHF
CDR3 DNA: TGTGCCTGGAGTGTAAAAGCAACACGGTATAATTCACCCCTCCACTTT

clone size: .
D gene: .
V gene: TRBV9
J gene: TRBJ2-7
CDR3 protein: CASSVGGTVSYEQYF
CDR3 DNA: TGTGCCAGCAGCGTAGGCGGGACAGTATCCTACGAGCAGTACTTC

clone size: .
D gene: .
V gene: TRBV19
J gene: TRBJ1-2
CDR3 protein: CASSTGRSYGYTF
CDR3 DNA: TGTGCCAGTAGTACCGGACGGAGCTATGGCTACACCTTC

clone size: .
D gene: .
V gene: TRBV9
J gene: TRBJ2-1
CDR3 protein: CASSVDGRTYNEQFF
CDR3 DNA: TGTGCCAGCAGCGTAGACGGCCGTACCTACAATGAGCAGTTCTTC

clone size: .
D gene: .
V gene: TRBV2
J gene: TRBJ1-4
CDR3 protein: CASGSARGNEKLFF
CDR3 DNA: TGTGCCAGTGGGTCAGCGAGGGGTAATGAAAAACTGTTTTTT

clone size: few
D gene: TRBD1
V gene: TRBV30
J gene: TRBJ1-2
CDR3 protein: CAWSRTGDYGYTF
CDR3 DNA: TGTGCCTGGAGTAGGACAGGGGACTATGGCTACACCTTC

clone size: .
D gene: TRBD2
V gene: TRBV29-1
J gene: TRBJ2-4
CDR3 protein: CSVEDRVAGGLNIQYF
CDR3 DNA: TGCAGCGTTGAAGATCGGGTAGCGGGGGGATTAAACATTCAGTACTTC

clone size: .
D gene: .
V gene: TRBV11-3
J gene: TRBJ2-7
CDR3 protein: CASSLSGPDTDYEQYF
CDR3 DNA: TGTGCCAGCAGCTTATCGGGGCCCGATACGGACTACGAGCAGTACTTC

clone size: many
D gene: .
V gene: TRBV7-9
J gene: TRBJ1-2
CDR3 protein: CASSPLFIGFYGYTF
CDR3 DNA: TGTGCCAGCAGCCCCCTTTTCATAGGGTTCTATGGCTACACCTTC

clone size: many
D gene: TRBD1
V gene: TRBV6-5
J gene: TRBJ1-2
CDR3 protein: CASRAGTGSFWYTF
CDR3 DNA: TGTGCCAGCAGGGCCGGGACAGGGTCTTTTTGGTACACCTTC

clone size: .
D gene: .
V gene: TRBV19
J gene: TRBJ1-2
CDR3 protein: CASSTRSATYGYTF
CDR3 DNA: TGTGCCAGTAGTACCCGTTCAGCTACCTATGGCTACACCTTC

clone size: .
D gene: .
V gene: TRBV7-8
J gene: TRBJ1-6
CDR3 protein: CASSLDADSPLHF
CDR3 DNA: TGTGCCAGCAGCTTAGACGCTGATTCACCCCTCCACTTT

clone size: many
D gene: .
V gene: TRBV20-1
J gene: TRBJ2-3
CDR3 protein: CSARDPPTDTQYF
CDR3 DNA: TGCAGTGCTAGAGATCCCCCCACAGATACGCAGTATTTT

clone size: .
D gene: .
V gene: TRBV7-9
J gene: TRBJ1-1
CDR3 protein: CASSLVQGNTEAFF
CDR3 DNA: TGTGCCAGCAGCTTAGTCCAAGGGAACACTGAAGCTTTCTTT

clone size: .
D gene: .
V gene: TRBV19
J gene: TRBJ1-6
CDR3 protein: CASSATFTGSSYNSPLHF
CDR3 DNA: TGTGCCAGTAGTGCTACGTTCACAGGTAGCTCCTATAATTCACCCCTCCACTTT

clone size: many
D gene: .
V gene: TRBV7-8
J gene: TRBJ1-1
CDR3 protein: CASHLDPSPNTEAFF
CDR3 DNA: TGTGCCAGCCATCTTGACCCGTCCCCGAACACTGAAGCTTTCTTT

clone size: .
D gene: .
V gene: TRBV20-1
J gene: TRBJ1-4
CDR3 protein: CSARNPLQGFNEKLVF
CDR3 DNA: TGCAGTGCTAGAAACCCCCTACAGGGCTTCAATGAAAAACTGGTTTTT

clone size: .
D gene: TRBD1
V gene: TRBV28
J gene: TRBJ1-2
CDR3 protein: CASTLGGGQGDYGYTF
CDR3 DNA: TGTGCCAGCACTCTTGGGGGGGGGCAGGGGGACTATGGCTACACCTTC

clone size: .
D gene: .
V gene: TRBV7-6
J gene: TRBJ2-7
CDR3 protein: CASSWGGTRDYEQYF
CDR3 DNA: TGTGCCAGCAGCTGGGGTGGGACAAGGGACTACGAGCAGTACTTC

clone size: many
D gene: TRBD1
V gene: TRBV7-9
J gene: TRBJ2-5
CDR3 protein: CASSPWAGGVLETQYF
CDR3 DNA: TGTGCCAGCAGCCCTTGGGCAGGGGGCGTACTGGAGACCCAGTACTTC

clone size: .
D gene: TRBD2
V gene: TRBV7-9
J gene: TRBJ2-6
CDR3 protein: CASSPSGTGANVLTF
CDR3 DNA: TGTGCCAGCAGCCCTAGCGGGACTGGGGCCAACGTCCTGACTTTC

clone size: .
D gene: .
V gene: TRBV2
J gene: TRBJ1-6
CDR3 protein: CASKVGQRTMNSPLHF
CDR3 DNA: TGTGCCAGCAAAGTTGGACAGAGGACTATGAATTCACCCCTCCACTTT

clone size: .
D gene: .
V gene: TRBV29-1
J gene: TRBJ2-3
CDR3 protein: CSVGRGDTQYF
CDR3 DNA: TGCAGCGTTGGACGGGGAGATACGCAGTATTTT

clone size: many
D gene: .
V gene: TRBV7-9
J gene: TRBJ1-6
CDR3 protein: CASSYDNSRNSPLHF
CDR3 DNA: TGTGCCAGCAGCTACGACAACTCCCGGAATTCACCCCTCCACTTT

clone size: .
D gene: .
V gene: TRBV7-2
J gene: TRBJ2-1
CDR3 protein: CASRLGGDNEQFF
CDR3 DNA: TGTGCCAGCAGATTAGGAGGGGACAATGAGCAGTTCTTC

clone size: many
D gene: TRBD2
V gene: TRBV10-2
J gene: TRBJ2-1
CDR3 protein: CASRTGLAGGEQFF
CDR3 DNA: TGCGCCAGCAGGACGGGACTAGCGGGGGGTGAGCAGTTCTTC

clone size: .
D gene: TRBD1
V gene: TRBV10-3
J gene: TRBJ2-3
CDR3 protein: CAISGGDRGTDTQYF
CDR3 DNA: TGTGCCATCAGTGGAGGGGACAGGGGCACAGATACGCAGTATTTT

clone size: .
D gene: TRBD2
V gene: TRBV7-2
J gene: TRBJ2-3
CDR3 protein: CASSLGGSGGALDTQYF
CDR3 DNA: TGTGCCAGCAGCTTGGGAGGTAGCGGGGGGGCGTTGGATACGCAGTATTTT

clone size: many
D gene: .
V gene: TRBV12-3/TRBV12-4
J gene: TRBJ2-1
CDR3 protein: CASSPQLGETEQFF
CDR3 DNA: TGTGCCAGCAGCCCTCAGTTGGGTGAGACTGAGCAGTTCTTC

clone size: many
D gene: .
V gene: TRBV20-1
J gene: TRBJ1-2
CDR3 protein: CSASDNYGYTF
CDR3 DNA: TGCAGTGCTAGTGACAACTATGGCTACACCTTC

clone size: few
D gene: .
V gene: TRBV7-2
J gene: TRBJ2-7
CDR3 protein: CASSLFAGESYEQYF
CDR3 DNA: TGTGCCAGCAGCTTATTTGCCGGGGAATCCTACGAGCAGTACTTC

clone size: few
D gene: .
V gene: TRBV6-5
J gene: TRBJ1-3
CDR3 protein: CASSYGVGAGNTIYF
CDR3 DNA: TGTGCCAGCAGTTACGGGGTGGGGGCTGGAAACACCATATATTTT

clone size: once
D gene: .
V gene: TRBV15
J gene: TRBJ2-5
CDR3 protein: CATKPNLGEVTQYF
CDR3 DNA: TGTGCCACTAAACCCAATCTAGGGGAGGTGACCCAGTACTTC